This TCR beta chain came from a study of Tregs in tolerant kidney transplant recipients. CDR3 length: 15 amino acids. With V trimmed by 1 base and J by 5 bases, 10 bases remained unmatched. Germline assignment: CDR1 SQVTM and CDR2 ANQGSEA. Notes on the study in general: Tregs expanded with activated donor B cells seemed most donor-specific. Few patients were studied, so findings need validation in larger groups.

Assay: immunoSEQ multiplex PCR; the TCRdb copy retains only in-frame clones and omits some. The sample lists under 100,000 clones, around nine tenths occurring once. Unstimulated regulatory T cells (CD4+CD25+CD127-), CD4+CD25- non-regulatory cells, CD4 and CD8 cells were FACS-sorted from thawed PBMCs. Notes on this clone: The antigen is unknown.

This TCR was recovered from a human donor in good health. Sequenced sample: CD8+ T cells from blood. The chain uses TRBV29-1 and TRBJ2-5; 7 bases are shared with TRBD1. The CDR3 DNA follows: TGCAGCGTTGAAGGACAGGGTGACCTCCTTGAGACCCAGTACTTC. Protein: CSVEGQGDLLETQYF.